A single sample gave rise to the 8 T cell receptor beta chains below, sequenced in a study of T cell responses to AZD1222 COVID-19 vaccine. The table came from immunoSEQ multiplex PCR; TCRdb's copy has only in-frame clones and leaves some out. The data hold around 130,000 clones, with around 90% observed a single time. Sequences were derived from peripheral blood, sampled 28 days after the second dose of the MenACWY control vaccine. Receptor source: an adult who received the MenACWY meningococcal vaccine as a control.

The chain links TRBV5-8 to TRBJ2-7, with D possibly TRBD2 on 5 matching bases. V lost 0 bases and J lost 4, with 14 bases in between. The CDR3 length is 15 residues. Per the germline V gene, CDR1 is SGHTS and CDR2 is YDEGEE. As DNA, the CDR3 is TGTGCCAGCAGCTTGGGGGCGGGCGTGGGATACGAGCAGTACTTC. Translation: CASSLGAGVGYEQYF.

The J gene is TRBJ2-5, the V gene TRBV3-1 (or the pseudogene TRBV3-2); TRBD2 matches at 7 bases. The CDR3 is 14 residues long. With 1 base clipped from V and 5 bases from J, the junction kept 4 bases outside the gene matches. The germline V gene has CDR1 LGHDT and CDR2 YNNKEL (reference sequence). As DNA, the CDR3 is TGTGCCAGCAGCCAAGTGGGGCGGGGGGAGACCCAGTACTTC. The encoded protein is CASSQVGRGETQYF.

The V gene is TRBV5-6, the J gene TRBJ2-1; possible D gene TRBD1, 6 bases. Germline CDR1 reads SGHDT; CDR2 reads YYEEEE. V lost 0 bases and J lost 1, with 11 bases in between. The CDR3 is 16 residues long. In DNA, the CDR3 is TGTGCCAGCAGCTTGGCCATACAGGGATCCTACAATGAGCAGTTCTTC. It translates to CASSLAIQGSYNEQFF. The entire variable domain, with the rest obtained from reference TRBV5-6 and TRBJ2-1, is as follows: DAGVTQSPTHLIKTRGQQVTLRCSPKSGHDTVSWYQQALGQGPQFIFQYYEEEERQRGNFPDRFSGHQFPNYSSELNVNALLLGDSALYLCASSLAIQGSYNEQFFGPGTRLTVL.

V gene TRBV6-5 combines with J gene TRBJ1-3; D unresolved. The length of the CDR3 is 15 residues. Germline V gene sequence: CDR1 MNHEY, CDR2 SVGAGI. Trimming removed 0 bases at V and 1 base at J, with 7 bases between. The CDR3 loop is CASSYSWGSGNTIYF. The CDR3 bases are TGTGCCAGCAGTTACTCTTGGGGTTCTGGAAACACCATATATTTT.

This clone was recorded many times. This sequence joins TRBV14 and TRBJ2-7; D gene uncertain. The V end lost 1 base, the J end lost 6 bases, and 10 bases lay between the germline ends. Germline V gives CDR1 SGHDN, CDR2 FVKESK. The CDR3 loop spans 13 amino acids. CDR3 residues: CASSQVLEGEQYF. DNA of the CDR3: TGTGCCAGCAGCCAAGTACTCGAAGGCGAGCAGTACTTC.

CDR3 residues: CASGRVGTPGGDTQYF. In DNA, the CDR3 is TGTGCCAGCGGACGTGTGGGGACCCCGGGGGGAGATACGCAGTATTTT. The chain has TRBV7-9 and TRBJ2-3; TRBD2 matches 7 bases. Germline V gene data show CDR1 as SEHNR and CDR2 as FQNEAQ (reference sequence). CDR3 size: 16 residues. V dropped 8 bases and J dropped 5; count of bases not matched to a gene: 16.

This clone was seen only once. The CDR3 coding sequence is TGTGCCAGCAGCCTCGGACAGGTAATCTCTGGAAACACCATATATTTT. Its protein is CASSLGQVISGNTIYF. The V and J genes are TRBV3-1 (or the pseudogene TRBV3-2) and TRBJ1-3; TRBD1 agrees at 7 bases. The CDR3 runs to 16 residues. The junction had 6 bases not matched to a gene; V was cut back by 4 bases and J by 0 bases. The germline CDR1 and CDR2 sequences are LGHDT and YNNKEL (reference sequence).

This CDR3 reads CASSTRLAGGSYEQYF. The DNA of the CDR3 is TGTGCCAGCAGCACCCGACTAGCGGGAGGCTCCTACGAGCAGTACTTC. V is TRBV7-9 and J is TRBJ2-7, with 13 nucleotides matching TRBD2. The V segment lost 5 bases and the J segment 0 bases; nucleotides outside the gene matches: 4. Germline loops: CDR1 SEHNR, CDR2 FQNEAQ (reference sequence). The CDR3 totals 16 residues.